This TCR beta chain was found in a study of shared clonotypes between healthy human individuals. Study-wide findings and caveats: The genetic and exposure-history diversity represented was limited by few donors.

Only in-frame clones appear in the TCRdb table, and some are missing; sequencing was by immunoSEQ multiplex PCR. The data hold 200,000 to 250,000 clones, with 60% to 70% observed a single time. The CDR3 is made up of 14 amino acids. Germline V gene data show CDR1 as KGHSH and CDR2 as LQKENI. The ends were cut back, 3 bases at V and 5 bases at J, with 13 bases in the middle. The study separated CD4+ cells into CD45RA+ naive and CD45RA-negative memory subsets. A remark on this clone: No antigen is known for it.

The TCR originated in a man under 40 in good health. Input material: memory CD4+ T cells sorted from blood. Sample subset: CD45RA-negative fraction. This rearrangement joins TRBV18 to TRBJ1-2; TRBD1 is a possible D gene (5 bases). The CDR3: CASSPSGTEYGYTF. The CDR3 DNA follows: TGTGCCAGCTCACCGAGCGGGACGGAATATGGCTACACCTTC.